Each of the 6 T cell receptor beta chains below was sequenced from the same sample in a study of regulatory T cells in long-lasting Graves disease. Documented time point: persistent/refractory GD, antithyroid drugs over 5 years with positive TRAb. Making the TCR library involved RNA that had been extracted from PBMCs. Combining iRepertoire HTBI primers with Arm-PCR of CDR3 regions, the authors built TCR beta libraries. TCRdb reprocessed the multiplex PCR reads with MiXCR, giving one entry per CDR3 protein. This table has approximately 360,000 distinct CDR3 sequences, approximately 25% appearing once. Sequencing was performed on peripheral blood mononuclear cells (PBMCs), taken when the disease was refractory, from a patient treated with antithyroid drugs. These receptors all come from a woman in her 40s with Graves disease.

A few counts support this clonotype. The V and J genes are TRBV27 and TRBJ2-7, with TRBD2 matching over 9 bases. Germline trimming cut 4 bases from V and 4 bases from J; bases unmatched to any gene: 8. From germline, CDR1 is MNHEY and CDR2 SMNVEV (reference sequence). The CDR3 loop spans 15 amino acids. The CDR3: CASSSRAGGLYEQYF. Here the CDR3 DNA reads TGTGCCAGCAGTTCACGAGCGGGAGGCTTATACGAGCAGTACTTC.

V gene TRBV12-3 or TRBV12-4 combines with J gene TRBJ2-5, with TRBD1 matching 10 bases. With the DNA end fitting TRBJ2-1 better, the J assignment may be wrong. This CDR3 is built from 14 residues. CDR3 DNA sequence: TGTGCCAGCAGTCCTTGGACAGGGGGGAATGAGCAGTTCTTC. Translating it yields CASSPWTGGNEQFF.

The table lists this clonotype with a few counts. The chain couples TRBV5-6 to TRBJ2-2, with D maybe TRBD1 (6 bases). The CDR3 covers 16 residues. Germline V lookup: CDR1 SGHDT, CDR2 YYEEEE. Trimming took 2 bases from V and 1 from J, leaving 12 bases between them. The CDR3 sequence is CASSFLGGRNTGELFF. CDR3 DNA: TGTGCCAGCAGCTTTCTAGGGGGAAGGAACACCGGGGAGCTGTTTTTT.

The genes are TRBV7-6 and TRBJ2-1; D perhaps matches TRBD2 (6 bases). Trimming took 5 bases from V and 4 from J, leaving 12 bases between them. Per the germline V gene, CDR1 is SGHVS and CDR2 is FNYEAQ. The CDR3 totals 14 residues. CDR3 DNA: TGTGCCAGCAGCCTTCGGGACTTATACAATGAGCAGTTCTTC. It specifies CASSLRDLYNEQFF. Variable domain in full (rest from reference TRBV7-6 and TRBJ2-1): GAGVSQSPRYKVTKRGQDVALRCDPISGHVSLYWYRQALGQGPEFLTYFNYEAQQDKSGLPNDRFSAERPEGSISTLTIQRTEQRDSAMYRCASSLRDLYNEQFFGPGTRLTVL.

The V and J genes are TRBV20-1 and TRBJ2-2; D is uncertain. Deletions cut 5 bases from V and 6 bases from J, with 13 bases between. CDR3 length: 13 residues. Per germline, CDR1 DFQATT and CDR2 SNEGSKA (reference sequence). The chain's CDR3 is CSARQAGPGELFF. As DNA, the CDR3 is TGCAGTGCTCGTCAGGCCGGACCCGGGGAGCTGTTTTTT.

J is TRBJ1-2 and V is TRBV7-9, with TRBD1 matching 7 bases. Per the germline V gene, CDR1 is SEHNR and CDR2 is FQNEAQ (reference sequence). The ends lost 6 bases at V and 3 bases at J; junction bases unmatched: 13. This CDR3 has 16 amino acids. CDR3 nucleotide sequence: TGTGCCAGCAGTCCTCCTGCCGGGACAGAGGACTATGGCTACACCTTC. Translation: CASSPPAGTEDYGYTF.